These 30 T cell receptor beta chains were sequenced from one sample in a study of monozygotic twins with inflammatory bowel disease. TCRdb re-called the 5' RACE reads, yielding one record per CDR3 amino acid sequence without DNA. Its clone listing holds approximately 420,000 distinct CDR3 sequences. The sample was blood. These receptors were obtained from a human donor with ulcerative colitis or Crohn's disease, or a healthy co-twin of an affected twin (not recorded which).

The V and J genes are TRBV20-1 and TRBJ2-3; absent DNA, TCRdb's TRBD1 call cannot be checked. The CDR3 runs 15 residues. Germline assignment: CDR1 DFQATT and CDR2 SNEGSKA (reference sequence). Here the CDR3 reads CSASIRQSSTDTQYF.

The chain couples TRBV7-9 to TRBJ1-5; the D gene TCRdb calls, TRBD1, cannot be checked with no DNA. Germline V gene lookup returns CDR1 SEHNR and CDR2 FQNEAQ (reference sequence). The CDR3 spans 14 residues. The CDR3: CASSLDTANQPQHF.

This rearrangement joins TRBV5-8 to TRBJ1-1; TCRdb's D call, TRBD1, is unchecked because there is no DNA. Germline V gene sequence: CDR1 SGHTS, CDR2 YDEGEE. CDR3 length: 16 amino acids. CDR3 region: CASRVTGKKLNTEAFF.

This chain connects TRBV6-6 to TRBJ2-2; TCRdb calls TRBD1, which cannot be checked without DNA. The germline V gene encodes CDR1 MNHNY and CDR2 SVGAGI (reference sequence). This CDR3 region has 14 residues. The CDR3 protein is CASTSSRGTGELFF.

V usage is TRBV28 and J usage is TRBJ2-3; checking the TCRdb D call of TRBD1 is not possible without DNA. This CDR3 comprises 14 residues. The germline CDR1 and CDR2 sequences are MDHEN and SYDVKM. The CDR3 is CASTQGRLFDTQYF.

This chain joins TRBV7-2 and TRBJ2-7; with no DNA, the TCRdb D assignment of TRBD1 cannot be verified. Germline V gives CDR1 SGHTA, CDR2 FQGNSA. The CDR3 sequence is 14 residues long. CDR3 loop: CASSLSAVEGEQYF.

The chain employs TRBV20-1 and TRBJ2-2; lacking DNA, the TRBD2 call made by TCRdb goes unchecked. This CDR3 spans 15 amino acids. The germline gives CDR1 DFQATT, CDR2 SNEGSKA (reference sequence). CDR3 sequence reads: CSAHGAGPLSGELFF.

This chain joins TRBV11-2 and TRBJ2-2. The CDR3 is made up of 13 amino acids. The germline V gene has CDR1 SGHAT and CDR2 FQNNGV. CDR3 protein: CASSLGVGGELFF.

The chain recombines TRBV6-1 with TRBJ1-6; TCRdb outputs TRBD1, but without DNA this stays unchecked. This CDR3 spans 14 amino acids. Germline CDR1 reads MNHNS; CDR2 reads SASEGT. CDR3 amino acids: CASQWTGDYSPLHF.

The chain couples TRBV2 to TRBJ2-7; TCRdb selects TRBD1, and the lack of DNA leaves this call unchecked. The CDR3 extends over 15 amino acids. Germline CDR1 SNHLY, CDR2 FYNNEI. This CDR3 is CASSNRGIKSYEQYF.

The chain carries TRBV28 and TRBJ2-2; TCRdb's assignment of TRBD2 cannot be checked, as there is no DNA. Germline V gene lookup returns CDR1 MDHEN and CDR2 SYDVKM. CDR3 length: 16 residues. CDR3: CASRAGGLVGTGELFF.

The rearrangement links TRBV5-1 to TRBJ2-5; the D call from TCRdb, TRBD1, cannot be confirmed without DNA. CDR1 and CDR2 (germline): SGHRS, YFSETQ. The CDR3 runs 14 residues. The CDR3 spells CASSYGQYQETQYF. Full variable domain (rest looked up from reference TRBV5-1 and TRBJ2-5): KAGVTQTPRYLIKTRGQQVTLSCSPISGHRSVSWYQQTPGQGLQFLFEYFSETQRNKGNFPGRFSGRQFSNSRSEMNVSTLELGDSALYLCASSYGQYQETQYFGPGTRLLVL.

The V gene is TRBV7-7, the J gene TRBJ2-3; there is no DNA to check the TCRdb D call of TRBD2. Looked up from germline, CDR1 is SSHAT and CDR2 is FNYEAQ (reference sequence). The CDR3 runs to 16 residues. The CDR3 spells CASSPTIGGVTDTQYF.

The V gene is TRBV5-1, the J gene TRBJ1-2; TCRdb outputs TRBD1, but without DNA this stays unchecked. The CDR3 sequence is 14 residues long. CDR1 is SGHRS, CDR2 YFSETQ, per germline. This chain's CDR3 is CASSLAGEMDGYTF.

The genes are TRBV7-9 and TRBJ2-5; TCRdb selects TRBD2, and the lack of DNA leaves this call unchecked. The CDR3 covers 17 residues. The germline gives CDR1 SEHNR, CDR2 FQNEAQ (reference sequence). The CDR3 spells CASSLQSGLAGQETQYF.

This chain connects TRBV29-1 to TRBJ2-7; the TCRdb call, TRBD1, lacks DNA for checking. Germline-derived CDR1 and CDR2 are SQVTM and ANQGSEA. The CDR3 has 15 amino acids. The CDR3 protein is CSVKPAVGTFYEQYF.

J is TRBJ1-6 and V is TRBV5-5. Germline CDR1 is SGHKS and CDR2 is YYEKEE (reference sequence). The CDR3 totals 16 residues. The CDR3 loop reads CASTLTNEGFGSPLHF.

The rearrangement uses TRBV10-2 and TRBJ2-3; TCRdb picks TRBD1, but there is no DNA to check that call. Germline V gene lookup returns CDR1 WSHSY and CDR2 SAAADI. The CDR3 runs 14 residues. The CDR3 here is CASSGTGGPDTQYF.

The chain carries TRBV3-1 and TRBJ2-3. This CDR3 comprises 14 residues. CDR1 and CDR2 from the germline V gene are LGHDT and YNNKEL (reference sequence). The CDR3 sequence: CASSQGTSTDTQYF.

This chain joins TRBV7-2 and TRBJ2-5; TCRdb's D gene call, TRBD2, goes unchecked for lack of DNA. The germline CDR1 and CDR2 sequences are SGHTA and FQGNSA. This CDR3 has 17 residues. CDR3 region: CASSLGLAGRISETQYF.

The gene calls are TRBV12-5 and TRBJ2-1; TCRdb gives TRBD2 as the D gene, but with no DNA this cannot be confirmed. The germline V gene has CDR1 LGHNT and CDR2 FRNRAP. The length of the CDR3 is 15 residues. CDR3 in amino acids: CASGLSGGNTFEQFF. Combining the CDR3 with reference TRBV12-5 and TRBJ2-1 gives the whole variable domain DARVTQTPRHKVTEMGQEVTMRCQPILGHNTVFWYRQTMMQGLELLAYFRNRAPLDDSGMPKDRFSAEMPDATLATLKIQPSEPRDSAVYFCASGLSGGNTFEQFFGPGTRLTVL.

The genes are TRBV6-1 and TRBJ2-1; absent DNA, TCRdb's TRBD2 call cannot be checked. Germline CDR1 MNHNS, CDR2 SASEGT. This CDR3 region has 15 residues. CDR3 protein: CASSRRGLLNNEQFF.

This chain joins TRBV5-1 and TRBJ2-7; with no DNA, the TCRdb D assignment of TRBD1 cannot be verified. The CDR3 loop spans 13 amino acids. The germline V gene encodes CDR1 SGHRS and CDR2 YFSETQ. The CDR3 region is CASRQGQSYEQYF. The variable domain in full, completed from reference TRBV5-1 and TRBJ2-7, reads KAGVTQTPRYLIKTRGQQVTLSCSPISGHRSVSWYQQTPGQGLQFLFEYFSETQRNKGNFPGRFSGRQFSNSRSEMNVSTLELGDSALYLCASRQGQSYEQYFGPGTRLTVT.

The rearrangement links TRBV28 to TRBJ2-7. This CDR3 has 13 amino acids. Germline CDR1 reads MDHEN; CDR2 reads SYDVKM. The CDR3 reads CASSLILPDEQYF.

V usage is TRBV6-1 and J usage is TRBJ2-2; TCRdb lists TRBD1, though no DNA is available to test this call. The germline CDR1 and CDR2 sequences are MNHNS and SASEGT. CDR3 length: 15 residues. This CDR3 is CASMRTGPHLGELFF.

V and J are TRBV10-3 and TRBJ2-3; no DNA is available, so the TRBD2 call from TCRdb remains unchecked. This CDR3 comprises 15 residues. The germline V gene encodes CDR1 ENHRY and CDR2 SYGVKD. The CDR3: CASTQARDGTDTQYF.

The gene calls are TRBV11-2 and TRBJ2-1; TCRdb's D call of TRBD2 is untestable without DNA. In germline, CDR1 is SGHAT, CDR2 FQNNGV. The CDR3 totals 16 residues. The CDR3 reads CASSTTTSGGYNEQFF.

The chain couples TRBV12-3 or TRBV12-4 to TRBJ1-4; without DNA, the TCRdb call of TRBD1 cannot be checked. This CDR3 spans 11 amino acids. The CDR3 loop reads CASTGGGGLFF.

The chain has TRBV20-1 and TRBJ2-1; TCRdb designates TRBD2, a call that cannot be tested without DNA. Germline-derived CDR1 and CDR2 are DFQATT and SNEGSKA (reference sequence). The length of the CDR3 is 12 residues. CDR3 residues: CSAARESNEQFF.

The rearrangement links TRBV2 to TRBJ2-7; TCRdb selects TRBD2, and the lack of DNA leaves this call unchecked. Germline V gene lookup returns CDR1 SNHLY and CDR2 FYNNEI. The CDR3 sequence is 15 residues long. CDR3 sequence reads: CASSASAGGPNEQYF.